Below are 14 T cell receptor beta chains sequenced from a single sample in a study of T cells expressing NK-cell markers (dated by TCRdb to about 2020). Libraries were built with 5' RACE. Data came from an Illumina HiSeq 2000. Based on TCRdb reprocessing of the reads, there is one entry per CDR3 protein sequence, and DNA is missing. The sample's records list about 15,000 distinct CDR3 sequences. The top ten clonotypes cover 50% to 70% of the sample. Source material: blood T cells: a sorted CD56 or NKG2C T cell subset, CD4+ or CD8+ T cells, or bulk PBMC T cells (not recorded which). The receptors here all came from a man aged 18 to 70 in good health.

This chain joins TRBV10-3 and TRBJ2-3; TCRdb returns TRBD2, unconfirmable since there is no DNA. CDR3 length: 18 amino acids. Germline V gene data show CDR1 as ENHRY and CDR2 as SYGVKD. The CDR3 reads CAISESKTSGSFADTQYF.

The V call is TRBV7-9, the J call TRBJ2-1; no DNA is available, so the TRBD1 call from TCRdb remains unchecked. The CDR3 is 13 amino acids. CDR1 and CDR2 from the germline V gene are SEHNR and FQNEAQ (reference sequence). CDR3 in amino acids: CASSRQSYNEQFF.

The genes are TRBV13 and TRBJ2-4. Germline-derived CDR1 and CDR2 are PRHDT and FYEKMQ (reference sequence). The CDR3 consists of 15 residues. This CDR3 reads CASTEGRLAKNIQYF. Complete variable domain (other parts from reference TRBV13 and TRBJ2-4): AAGVIQSPRHLIKEKRETATLKCYPIPRHDTVYWYQQGPGQDPQFLISFYEKMQSDKGSIPDRFSAQQFSDYHSELNMSSLELGDSALYFCASTEGRLAKNIQYFGAGTRLSVL.

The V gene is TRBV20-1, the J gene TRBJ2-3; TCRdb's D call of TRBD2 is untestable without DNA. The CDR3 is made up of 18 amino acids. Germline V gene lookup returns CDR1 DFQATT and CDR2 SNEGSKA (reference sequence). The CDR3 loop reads CSARDFGTSGGSADTQYF.

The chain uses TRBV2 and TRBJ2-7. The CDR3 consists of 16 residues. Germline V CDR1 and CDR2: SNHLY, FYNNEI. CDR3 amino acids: CASSDLILQSSYEQYF.

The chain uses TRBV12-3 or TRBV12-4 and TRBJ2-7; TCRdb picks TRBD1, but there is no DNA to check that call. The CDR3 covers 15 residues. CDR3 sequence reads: CASRAAGTGTYEQYF.

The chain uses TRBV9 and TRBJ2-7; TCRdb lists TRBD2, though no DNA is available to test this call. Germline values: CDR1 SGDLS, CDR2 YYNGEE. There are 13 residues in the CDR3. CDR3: CASSTRTSGEQYF.

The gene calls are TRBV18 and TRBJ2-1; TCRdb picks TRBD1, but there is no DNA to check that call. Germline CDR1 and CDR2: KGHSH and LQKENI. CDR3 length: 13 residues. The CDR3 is CASSPLTVNEQFF.

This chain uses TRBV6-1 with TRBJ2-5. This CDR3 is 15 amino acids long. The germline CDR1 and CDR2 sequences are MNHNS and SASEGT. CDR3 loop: CASRNGRHHQETQYF.

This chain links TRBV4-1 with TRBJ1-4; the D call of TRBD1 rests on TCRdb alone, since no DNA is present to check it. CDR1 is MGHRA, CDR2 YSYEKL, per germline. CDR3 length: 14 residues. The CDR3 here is CASSQGGTGEKLFF.

Here the CDR3 reads CASSSLAGGYEQYF. The chain uses TRBV11-2 and TRBJ2-7; TCRdb selects TRBD2, and the lack of DNA leaves this call unchecked. The germline gives CDR1 SGHAT, CDR2 FQNNGV. This CDR3 region has 14 residues.

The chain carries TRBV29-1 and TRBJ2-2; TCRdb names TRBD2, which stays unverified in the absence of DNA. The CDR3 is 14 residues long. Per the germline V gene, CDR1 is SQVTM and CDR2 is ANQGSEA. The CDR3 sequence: CSVEEGRPTGELFF.

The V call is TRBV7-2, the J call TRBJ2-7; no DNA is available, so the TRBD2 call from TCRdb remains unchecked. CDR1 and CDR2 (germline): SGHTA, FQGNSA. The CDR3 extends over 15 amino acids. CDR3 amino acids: CASSPKGGTYYEQYF.

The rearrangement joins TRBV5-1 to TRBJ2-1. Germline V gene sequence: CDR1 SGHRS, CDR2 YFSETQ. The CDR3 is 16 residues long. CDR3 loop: CASSRGGALPYNEQFF.